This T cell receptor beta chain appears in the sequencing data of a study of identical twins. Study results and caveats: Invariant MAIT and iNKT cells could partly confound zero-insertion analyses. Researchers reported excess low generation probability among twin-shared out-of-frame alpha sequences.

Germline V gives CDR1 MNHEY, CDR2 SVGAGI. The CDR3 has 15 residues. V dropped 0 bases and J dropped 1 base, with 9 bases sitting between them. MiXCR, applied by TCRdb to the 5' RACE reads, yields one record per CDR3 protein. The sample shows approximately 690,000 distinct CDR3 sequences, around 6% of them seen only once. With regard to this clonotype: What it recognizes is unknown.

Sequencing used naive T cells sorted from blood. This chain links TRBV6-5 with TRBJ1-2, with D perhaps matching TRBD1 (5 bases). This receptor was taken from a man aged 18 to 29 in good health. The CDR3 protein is CASSYSEGFNYGYTF. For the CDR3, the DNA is TGTGCCAGCAGTTACTCAGAGGGGTTTAACTATGGCTACACCTTC.